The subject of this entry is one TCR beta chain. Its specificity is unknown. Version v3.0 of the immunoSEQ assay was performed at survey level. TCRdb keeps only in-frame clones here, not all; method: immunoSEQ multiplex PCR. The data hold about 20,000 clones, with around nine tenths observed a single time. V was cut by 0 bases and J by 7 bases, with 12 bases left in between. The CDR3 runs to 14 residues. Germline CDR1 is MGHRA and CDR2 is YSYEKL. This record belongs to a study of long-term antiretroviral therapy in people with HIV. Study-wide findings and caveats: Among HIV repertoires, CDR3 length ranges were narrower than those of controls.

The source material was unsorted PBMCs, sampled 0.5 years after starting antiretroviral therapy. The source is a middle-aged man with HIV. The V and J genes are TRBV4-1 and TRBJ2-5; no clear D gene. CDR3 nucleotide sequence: TGCGCCAGCAGCCAAGACCGGACGAGTGCGACCCAGTACTTC. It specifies CASSQDRTSATQYF.